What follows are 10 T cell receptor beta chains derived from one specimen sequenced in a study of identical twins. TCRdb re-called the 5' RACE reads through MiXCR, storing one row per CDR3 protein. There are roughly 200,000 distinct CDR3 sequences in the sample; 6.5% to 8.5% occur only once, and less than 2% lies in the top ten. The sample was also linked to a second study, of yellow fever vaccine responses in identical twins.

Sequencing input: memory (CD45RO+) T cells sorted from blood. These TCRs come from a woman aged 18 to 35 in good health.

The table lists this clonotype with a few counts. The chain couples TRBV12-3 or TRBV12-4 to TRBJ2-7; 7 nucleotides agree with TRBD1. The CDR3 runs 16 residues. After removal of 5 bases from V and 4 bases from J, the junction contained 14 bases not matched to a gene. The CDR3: CASSRRQGLNLYEQYF. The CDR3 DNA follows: TGTGCCAGCAGTCGCCGACAGGGTCTAAATTTATACGAGCAGTACTTC.

In nucleotides, the CDR3 is TGCAGTGCTCCCCGAGCGGGGGCGTACCAAGAGACCCAGTACTTC. Protein sequence: CSAPRAGAYQETQYF. The V and J genes are TRBV20-1 and TRBJ2-5; 8 bases agree with TRBD2. This CDR3 contains 15 residues. V lost 5 bases, J lost 0 bases, and 8 bases stayed unmatched. The V gene's germline CDR1 is DFQATT and CDR2 SNEGSKA (reference sequence).

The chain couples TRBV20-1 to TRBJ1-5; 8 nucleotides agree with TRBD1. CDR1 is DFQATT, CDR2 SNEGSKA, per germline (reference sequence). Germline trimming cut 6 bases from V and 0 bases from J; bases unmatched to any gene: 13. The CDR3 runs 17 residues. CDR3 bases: TGCAGTGCCCAAGGGGGGACAGGAGATTATAGCAATCAGCCCCAGCATTTT. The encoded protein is CSAQGGTGDYSNQPQHF.

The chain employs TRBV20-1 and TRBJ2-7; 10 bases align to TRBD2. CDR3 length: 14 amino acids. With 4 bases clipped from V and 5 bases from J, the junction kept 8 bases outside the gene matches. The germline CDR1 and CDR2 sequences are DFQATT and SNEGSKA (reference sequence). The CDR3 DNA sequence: TGCAGTGCTACTCTAGCGGGAGTTTCCAACGAGCAGTACTTC. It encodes CSATLAGVSNEQYF.

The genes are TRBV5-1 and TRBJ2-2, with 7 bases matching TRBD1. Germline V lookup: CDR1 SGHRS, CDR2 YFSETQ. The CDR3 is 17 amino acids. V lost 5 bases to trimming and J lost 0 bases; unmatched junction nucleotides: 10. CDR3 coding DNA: TGCGCCAGCAGATTCGAACCGGGACAGCCGAACACCGGGGAGCTGTTTTTT. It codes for CASRFEPGQPNTGELFF.

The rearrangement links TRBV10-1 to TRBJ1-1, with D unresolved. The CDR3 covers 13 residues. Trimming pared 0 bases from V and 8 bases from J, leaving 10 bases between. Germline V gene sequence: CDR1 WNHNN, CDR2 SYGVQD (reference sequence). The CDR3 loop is CASSESRREEAFF. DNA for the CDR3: TGCGCCAGCAGTGAGTCCAGGCGGGAAGAAGCTTTCTTT.

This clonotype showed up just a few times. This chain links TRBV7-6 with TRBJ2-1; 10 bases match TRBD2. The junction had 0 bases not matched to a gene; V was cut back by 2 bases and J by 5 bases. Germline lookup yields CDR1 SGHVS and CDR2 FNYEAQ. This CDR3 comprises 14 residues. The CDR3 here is CASSLLAGDNEQFF. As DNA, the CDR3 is TGTGCCAGCAGCTTACTAGCGGGGGACAATGAGCAGTTCTTC.

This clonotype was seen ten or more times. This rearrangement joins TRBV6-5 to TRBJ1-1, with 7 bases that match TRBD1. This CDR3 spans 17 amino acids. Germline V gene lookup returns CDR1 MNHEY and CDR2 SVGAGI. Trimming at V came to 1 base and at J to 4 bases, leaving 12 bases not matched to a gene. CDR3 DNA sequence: TGTGCCAGCAGTTACTTCGCTACAGGGGCCATGGGCACTGAAGCTTTCTTT. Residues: CASSYFATGAMGTEAFF.

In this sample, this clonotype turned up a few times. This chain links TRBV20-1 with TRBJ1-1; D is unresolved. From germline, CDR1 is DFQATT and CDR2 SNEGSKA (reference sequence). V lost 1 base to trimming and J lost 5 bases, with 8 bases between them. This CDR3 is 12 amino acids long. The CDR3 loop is CSARVKGTEAFF. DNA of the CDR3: TGCAGTGCTAGAGTGAAGGGTACTGAAGCTTTCTTT.

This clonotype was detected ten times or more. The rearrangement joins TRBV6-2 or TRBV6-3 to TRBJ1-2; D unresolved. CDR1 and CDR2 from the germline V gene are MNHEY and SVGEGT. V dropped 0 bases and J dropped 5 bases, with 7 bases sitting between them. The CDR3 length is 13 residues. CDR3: CASSYSDEYGYTF. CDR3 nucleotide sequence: TGTGCCAGCAGTTACTCGGACGAGTATGGCTACACCTTC.